This TCR beta chain was found in a study of T cell repertoires in cytomegalovirus infection. Study summary: Public TCR beta signatures marked donors with CMV infection and the matching HLA. Study-wide points: The study found HLA-C-restricted CMV-specific TCR beta clonotypes dominating the ex vivo response.

TCRdb recomputed calls from the reads with MiXCR, one row per CDR3 protein. The sample carries roughly 800,000 distinct CDR3 sequences, 25% to 35% recorded once. With respect to this clonotype: Its antigen remains unidentified.

After removal of 1 base from V and 9 bases from J, the junction contained 9 bases not matched to a gene. The CDR3 contains 15 residues. Germline CDR1 is SGHVS and CDR2 is FNYEAQ. The sequence derives from a human donor in good health (CMV status not recorded). Some clones in this sample may be carry-over from other donors' samples. Sequenced here: cultured CD8+ T cells from PBMCs, sampled from culture after CMV antigen stimulation. The chain links TRBV7-6 to TRBJ2-1, with 7 bases that match TRBD2. CDR3 in amino acids: CASSLVVHSGREQFF. The CDR3 DNA sequence: TGTGCCAGCAGCTTAGTCGTTCATAGCGGGCGTGAGCAGTTCTTC.